This TCR beta chain was identified during a study of T-cell memory formation after mild COVID-19. TCRdb used MiXCR to reprocess the 5' RACE reads, holding one entry per CDR3 protein. The sample has 250,000 to 350,000 distinct CDR3 sequences; 15% to 20% are singletons. CDR1 and CDR2 from the germline V gene are MGHRA and YSYEKL. V shed 1 base and J shed 4 bases, with 10 bases lying between them. The CDR3 extends over 14 amino acids. Source material: PBMCs or a T cell subset sorted from them (not recorded which). The origin of this receptor is a man between 18 and 29 years old who had mild COVID-19 (a few samples of this study predate the infection). Cell type and time point are not known. The chain joins TRBV4-1 to TRBJ1-2; tentatively, D is TRBD1 (5 bases). The CDR3 protein is CASSQGDQVYGYTF. CDR3 DNA: TGCGCCAGCAGCCAAGGGGACCAAGTCTATGGCTACACCTTC.